Here is one T cell receptor beta chain with its context. Its specificity is unknown. The table came from immunoSEQ multiplex PCR; TCRdb's copy has only in-frame clones and leaves some out. The repertoire includes roughly 2.5 million clones, just over 90% of them detected once, and roughly 0.13% sits in the top ten. The germline V and J ends were trimmed by 1 base and 5 bases, with 20 bases remaining between them. This CDR3 has 17 residues. Germline V gives CDR1 SGHRS, CDR2 YFSETQ. This entry is derived from a study of shared clonotypes between healthy human individuals. Study summary: The plates for each donor numbered three CD4 naive, three CD4 memory, two CD8 naive and one CD8 memory. Study-level points and caveats: An anticipated effect of sequencing depth on clonotype sharing among donors was recognized.

This clonotype was obtained from a man aged 18 to 35 in good health. The chain combines TRBV5-1 with TRBJ2-3; D is ambiguous. Sequences were obtained from naive CD4+ T cells sorted from blood. Specified subset: CD45RA+ positively selected. The CDR3 bases are TGCGCCAGCAGCTTGAATTCGGCAGAACCAAGAGGAGATACGCAGTATTTT. It encodes CASSLNSAEPRGDTQYF.